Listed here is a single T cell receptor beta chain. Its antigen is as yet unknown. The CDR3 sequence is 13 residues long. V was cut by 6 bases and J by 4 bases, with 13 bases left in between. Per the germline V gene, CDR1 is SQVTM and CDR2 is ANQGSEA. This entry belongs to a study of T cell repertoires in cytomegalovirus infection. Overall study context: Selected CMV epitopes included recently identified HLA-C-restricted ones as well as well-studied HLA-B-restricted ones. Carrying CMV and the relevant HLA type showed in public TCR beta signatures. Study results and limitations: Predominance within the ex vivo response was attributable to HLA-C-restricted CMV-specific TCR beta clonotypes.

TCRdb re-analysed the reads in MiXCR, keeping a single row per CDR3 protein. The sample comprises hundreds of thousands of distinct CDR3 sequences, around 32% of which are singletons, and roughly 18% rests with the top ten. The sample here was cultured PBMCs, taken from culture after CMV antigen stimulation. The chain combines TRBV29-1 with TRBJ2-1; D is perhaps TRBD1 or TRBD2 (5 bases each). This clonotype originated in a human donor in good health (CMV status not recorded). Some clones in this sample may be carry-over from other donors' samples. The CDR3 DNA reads TGCAGCGTCCCCGGGACCGCTTACAATGAGCAGTTCTTC. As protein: CSVPGTAYNEQFF.